The entry that follows covers one T cell receptor beta chain sequence. What it recognizes is unknown. Repertoires were generated with immunoSEQ multiplex PCR, while TCRdb's copy carries only in-frame clones and drops some. The sample yields about 40,000 clones, roughly 66% seen once. This entry comes from a study of vaccination effects on CD4 cells after COVID-19. Study summary: Participants each got two BNT162b2 or mRNA-1273 vaccine doses.

Antigen-specific CD4+ T cells expanded by the ViraFEST assay with viral peptide pools were then sequenced. Culture lasted under 13 days before CD4+ T cell isolation. Vaccine recipients had no previous SARS-CoV-2 infection; their nucleocapsid antibodies were negative. The culture medium for two million PBMC per well included 9.5 to 10 IU/ml IL-2 and about 9.1 ug/ml peptides. Half of the medium was exchanged for IL-2 medium on both days 3 and 7. Study-wide results and limits: Cross-reaction with common cold coronaviruses was seen in only 1 of 255 vaccine-induced clones from healthy vaccinees.

The CDR3 runs to 14 residues. Germline V lookup: CDR1 SNHLY, CDR2 FYNNEI. The ends were cut back, 1 base at V and 8 bases at J, with 14 bases in the middle. The sequence came from a human donor who received a COVID-19 vaccine. This specimen consisted of CD4+ T cells from PBMCs cultured with HCoV-OC43 spike peptides, obtained before COVID-19 vaccination. Indicated subset: HCoV-OC43 spike overlapping peptide pool stimulation. This chain uses TRBV2 with TRBJ1-2; tentatively, D is TRBD1 (5 bases). CDR3 DNA sequence: TGTGCCAGCAGTGAAGGGGAGGGGCTGGTCGGCTACACCTTC. It specifies CASSEGEGLVGYTF.